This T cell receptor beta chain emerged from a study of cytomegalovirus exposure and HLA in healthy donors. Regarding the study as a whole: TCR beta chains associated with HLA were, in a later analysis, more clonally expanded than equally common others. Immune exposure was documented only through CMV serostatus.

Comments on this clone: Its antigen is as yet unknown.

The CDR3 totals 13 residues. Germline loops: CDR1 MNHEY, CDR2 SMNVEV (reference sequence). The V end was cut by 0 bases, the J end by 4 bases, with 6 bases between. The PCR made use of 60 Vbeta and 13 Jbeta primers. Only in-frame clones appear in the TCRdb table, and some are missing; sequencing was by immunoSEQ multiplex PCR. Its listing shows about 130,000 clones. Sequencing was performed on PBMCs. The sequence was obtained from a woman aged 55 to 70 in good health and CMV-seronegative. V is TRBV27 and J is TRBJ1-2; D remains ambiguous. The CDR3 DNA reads TGTGCCAGCAGTTTATCGCGGGTCTATGGCTACACCTTC. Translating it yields CASSLSRVYGYTF.